The clone carrying this T cell receptor beta chain has more than one count but fewer than ten. Antigen specificity is unknown. A second PCR of roughly 7 to 11 cycles used a sample-barcoded 5' primer and a J-beta primer mix. TCRdb independently ran MiXCR on the 5' RACE reads; one entry per CDR3 protein. The sample has more than 600,000 distinct CDR3 sequences, 20% to 25% seen once. The entry originates in a study of blood T cells in healthy people across ages. The CDR3 covers 13 residues. CDR1 SGHKS and CDR2 YYEKEE come from the germline V gene (reference sequence). V was clipped by 2 bases and J by 4 bases, with 7 bases between them. Study-wide results and caveats: Any conclusive comparison of naive versus antigen-experienced cells was prevented by using unsorted PBMCs.

Another study also made use of these data, one on T cells of mothers and their children. From that study: cDNA was made from all extracted RNA, around 1.5 ug per 15 ul. Reads obtained per mother exceeded 9 million TCR beta CDR3 reads, with 2.5 million to 3.5 million obtained per child. Related mother-child pairs showed slightly, non-significantly higher overlap than unrelated pairs.

This rearrangement joins TRBV5-5 to TRBJ2-1, with a weak D call TRBD1 (5 bases). The specimen sequenced was blood. The origin of this receptor is a boy between 5 and 17 years old in good health. The CDR3: CASSFDRYNEQFF. The CDR3 DNA reads as TGTGCCAGCAGCTTTGACAGATACAATGAGCAGTTCTTC.